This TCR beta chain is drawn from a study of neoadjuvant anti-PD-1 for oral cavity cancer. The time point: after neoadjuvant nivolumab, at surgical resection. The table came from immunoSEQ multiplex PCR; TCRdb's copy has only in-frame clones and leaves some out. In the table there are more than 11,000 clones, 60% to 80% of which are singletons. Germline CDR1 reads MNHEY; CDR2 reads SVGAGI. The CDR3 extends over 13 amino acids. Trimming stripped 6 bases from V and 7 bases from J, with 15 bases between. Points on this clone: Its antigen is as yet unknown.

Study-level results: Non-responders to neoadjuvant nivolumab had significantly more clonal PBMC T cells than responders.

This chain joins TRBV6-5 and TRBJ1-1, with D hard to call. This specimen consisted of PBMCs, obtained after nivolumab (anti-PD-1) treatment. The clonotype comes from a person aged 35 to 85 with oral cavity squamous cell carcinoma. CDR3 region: CASSLMAGNEAFF. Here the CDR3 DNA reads TGTGCCAGCAGCCTAATGGCGGGGAATGAAGCTTTCTTT.